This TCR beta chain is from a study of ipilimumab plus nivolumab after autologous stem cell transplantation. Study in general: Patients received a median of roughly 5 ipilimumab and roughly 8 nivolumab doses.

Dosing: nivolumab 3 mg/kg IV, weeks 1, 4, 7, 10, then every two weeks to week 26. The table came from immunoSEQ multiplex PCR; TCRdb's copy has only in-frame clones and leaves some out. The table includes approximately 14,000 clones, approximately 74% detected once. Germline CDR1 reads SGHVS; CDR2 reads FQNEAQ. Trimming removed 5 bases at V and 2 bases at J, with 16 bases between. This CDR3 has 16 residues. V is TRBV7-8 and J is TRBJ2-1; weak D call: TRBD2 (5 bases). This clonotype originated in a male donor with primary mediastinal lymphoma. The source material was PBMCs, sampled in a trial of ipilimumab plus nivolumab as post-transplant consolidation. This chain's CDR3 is CASSPKVGRPYNEQFF. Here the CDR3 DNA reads TGTGCCAGCAGCCCCAAAGTAGGGAGACCCTACAATGAGCAGTTCTTC.